The 5 T cell receptor beta chains below come from one sample, sequenced in a study of CD8+CD57+ T cells in acquired aplastic anemia. TCR beta VDJ combinations and CDR3 sequences were profiled from genomic DNA. TCRdb re-derived calls from the reads in MiXCR, one entry per CDR3 protein. This sample carries approximately 98,000 distinct CDR3 sequences, around 53% of them seen once, and the ten largest clones take 25% to 35%. The sample taken for sequencing was sorted CD4+, CD8+, or CD8+CD57+ T cells (not recorded which) from PBMCs. Source of these receptors: a human donor in good health, serving as a control.

This chain uses TRBV5-6 with TRBJ2-7, with D unresolved. From germline, CDR1 is SGHDT and CDR2 YYEEEE. The CDR3 is 14 amino acids. The germline V and J ends were trimmed by 1 base and 3 bases, with 11 bases remaining between them. The CDR3 loop reads CASSLQRSHYEQYF. The CDR3 DNA is TGTGCCAGCAGCTTGCAGCGTTCCCACTACGAGCAGTACTTC.

The V gene is TRBV20-1, the J gene TRBJ2-1; a weak D match, TRBD2 (6 bases). V was pared by 1 base and J by 5 bases, with 21 bases between. The CDR3 contains 17 residues. CDR1 and CDR2 from the germline V gene are DFQATT and SNEGSKA (reference sequence). The CDR3 DNA reads as TGCAGTGCTAGAGGGGGACTCAGAGTCCTATCACACAATGAGCAGTTCTTC. Translated: CSARGGLRVLSHNEQFF.

J is TRBJ2-7 and V is TRBV20-1; TRBD2 matches 7 bases. The germline CDR1 and CDR2 sequences are DFQATT and SNEGSKA (reference sequence). V was pared by 5 bases and J by 3 bases, with 13 bases of the junction left unmatched. The CDR3 totals 15 residues. In DNA, the CDR3 is TGCAGTGCTGGGGAGAGCGGGGTTCCACTCTACGAGCAGTACTTC. It codes for CSAGESGVPLYEQYF.

The chain employs TRBV6-2 or TRBV6-3 and TRBJ1-5; 9 bases fit TRBD1. Germline CDR1 MNHEY, CDR2 SVGEGT. CDR3 length: 18 amino acids. The J segment lost 0 bases and the V segment lost 0 bases, leaving 6 bases of the junction unmatched. The CDR3 DNA sequence: TGTGCCAGCAGTTACTCGAGGGGACAGGGTTATAGCAATCAGCCCCAGCATTTT. The encoded protein is CASSYSRGQGYSNQPQHF.

In its sample, this clonotype was seen a few times. The J gene is TRBJ1-6, the V gene TRBV15; no definite D call. This CDR3 spans 14 amino acids. Looked up from germline, CDR1 is LNHNV and CDR2 is YYDKDF (reference sequence). The V end lost 5 bases, the J end lost 5 bases, and 10 bases lay between the germline ends. CDR3 sequence (DNA): TGTGCCACCAGCTTAACCACGGATAATTCACCCCTCCACTTT. Encoded protein: CATSLTTDNSPLHF.